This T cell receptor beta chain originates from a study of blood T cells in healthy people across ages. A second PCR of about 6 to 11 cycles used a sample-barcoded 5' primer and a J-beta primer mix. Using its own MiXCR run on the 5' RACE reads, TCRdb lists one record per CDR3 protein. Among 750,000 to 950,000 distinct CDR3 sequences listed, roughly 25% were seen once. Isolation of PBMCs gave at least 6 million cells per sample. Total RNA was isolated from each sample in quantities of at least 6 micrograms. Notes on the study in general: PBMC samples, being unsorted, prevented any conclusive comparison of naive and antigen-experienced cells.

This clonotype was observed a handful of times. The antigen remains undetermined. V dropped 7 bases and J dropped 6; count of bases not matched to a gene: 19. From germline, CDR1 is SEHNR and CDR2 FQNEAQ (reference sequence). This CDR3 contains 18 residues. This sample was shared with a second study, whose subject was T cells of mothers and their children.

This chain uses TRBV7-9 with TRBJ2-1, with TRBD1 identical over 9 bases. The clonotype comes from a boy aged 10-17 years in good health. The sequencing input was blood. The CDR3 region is CASTKILARTGEGNEQFF. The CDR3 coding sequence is TGTGCCAGCACCAAAATACTCGCCCGGACAGGGGAAGGCAATGAGCAGTTCTTC.